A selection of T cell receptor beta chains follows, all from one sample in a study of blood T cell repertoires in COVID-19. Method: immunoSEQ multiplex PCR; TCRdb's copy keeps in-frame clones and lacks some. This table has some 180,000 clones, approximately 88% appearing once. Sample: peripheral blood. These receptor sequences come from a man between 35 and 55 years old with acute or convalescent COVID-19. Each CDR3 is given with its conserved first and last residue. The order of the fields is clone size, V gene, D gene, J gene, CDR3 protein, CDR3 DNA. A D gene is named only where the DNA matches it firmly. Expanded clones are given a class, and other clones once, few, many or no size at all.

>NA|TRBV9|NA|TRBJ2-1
CASSPGVGEQFF
TGTGCCAGCAGCCCCGGGGTGGGTGAGCAGTTCTTC
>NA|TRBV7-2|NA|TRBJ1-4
CASSSWTQPNEKLFF
TGTGCCAGCAGCTCCTGGACACAACCTAATGAAAAACTGTTTTTT
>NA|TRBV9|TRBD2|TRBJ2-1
CASSASGGLYNEQFF
TGTGCCAGCTCCGCTAGCGGGGGGCTTTACAATGAGCAGTTCTTC
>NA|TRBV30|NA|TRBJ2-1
CAWSVGAGDNEQFF
TGTGCCTGGAGTGTGGGGGCGGGGGACAATGAGCAGTTCTTC
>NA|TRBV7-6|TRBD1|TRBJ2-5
CASSLEAGGQETQYF
TGTGCCAGCAGCTTAGAAGCAGGGGGTCAAGAGACCCAGTACTTC
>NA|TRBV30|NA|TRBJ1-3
CAWTRFGGNTIYF
TGTGCCTGGACTAGGTTTGGCGGAAACACCATATATTTT
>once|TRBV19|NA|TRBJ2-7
CASSMSSSYEQYF
TGTGCCAGTAGTATGTCCAGCTCCTACGAGCAGTACTTC
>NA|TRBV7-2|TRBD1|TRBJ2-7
CASSPIGQASSYEQYF
TGTGCCAGCAGCCCGATCGGACAGGCTTCTTCCTACGAGCAGTACTTC
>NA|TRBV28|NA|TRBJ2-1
CASSSPGPWNEQFF
TGTGCCAGCAGTTCACCGGGTCCATGGAATGAGCAGTTCTTC
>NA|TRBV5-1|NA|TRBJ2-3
CASSLDYATDTQYF
TGCGCCAGCAGCTTGGACTACGCCACAGATACGCAGTATTTT
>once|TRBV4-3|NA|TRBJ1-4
CASSQGPRGATNEKLFF
TGCGCCAGCAGCCAAGGTCCACGGGGAGCAACTAATGAAAAACTGTTTTTT
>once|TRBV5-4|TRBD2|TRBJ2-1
CASGLIAGGNNEQFF
TGTGCCAGCGGGTTGATAGCGGGGGGGAACAATGAGCAGTTCTTC
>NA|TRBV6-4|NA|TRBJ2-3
CASSPEFTLMTDTQYF
TGTGCCAGCAGTCCCGAGTTCACTTTAATGACAGATACGCAGTATTTT
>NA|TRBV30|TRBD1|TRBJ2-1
CAWRETESTGFPYNEQFF
TGTGCCTGGAGAGAAACCGAGTCGACAGGGTTCCCCTACAATGAGCAGTTCTTC
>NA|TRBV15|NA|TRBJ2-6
CATSLSGANVLTF
TGTGCCACATCCCTCTCTGGGGCCAACGTCCTGACTTTC
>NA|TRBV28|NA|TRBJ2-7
CASSIDEAYEQYF
TGTGCCAGCAGCATCGATGAGGCCTACGAGCAGTACTTC
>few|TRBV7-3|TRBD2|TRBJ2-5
CASSLAGGHQETQYF
TGTGCCAGCAGCTTAGCGGGGGGGCACCAAGAGACCCAGTACTTC
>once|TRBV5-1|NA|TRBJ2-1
CASSLGGEQFF
TGCGCCAGCAGCTTGGGCGGGGAGCAGTTCTTC
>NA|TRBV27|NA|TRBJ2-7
CASSFVTGAYEQYF
TGTGCCAGCAGTTTCGTGACAGGCGCCTACGAGCAGTACTTC
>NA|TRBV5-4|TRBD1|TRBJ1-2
CASSGRGGTGGQGYGYTF
TGTGCCAGCAGCGGGCGAGGTGGGACAGGGGGACAAGGCTATGGCTACACCTTC
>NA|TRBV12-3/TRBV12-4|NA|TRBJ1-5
CASSSISNQPQHF
TGTGCCAGCAGTTCTATTAGCAATCAGCCCCAGCATTTT
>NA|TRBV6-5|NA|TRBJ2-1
CASSQGQRRNEQFF
TGTGCCAGCAGCCAAGGACAGAGAAGAAATGAGCAGTTCTTC
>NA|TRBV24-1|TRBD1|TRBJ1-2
CATSDATATGLYGYTF
TGTGCCACCAGTGATGCAACAGCGACAGGGCTCTATGGCTACACCTTC
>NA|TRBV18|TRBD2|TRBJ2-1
CASSLSGGLAGSYNEQFF
TGTGCCAGCTCACTCAGCGGGGGTCTCGCCGGGTCCTACAATGAGCAGTTCTTC
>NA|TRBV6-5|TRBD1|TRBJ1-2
CAGSRQGSRDYGYTF
TGTGCCGGCAGCCGACAGGGGAGTCGCGACTATGGCTACACCTTC
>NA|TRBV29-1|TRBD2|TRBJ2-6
CSAEAGSGANVLTF
TGCAGCGCCGAAGCGGGATCTGGGGCCAACGTCCTGACTTTC
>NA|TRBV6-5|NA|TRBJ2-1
CASSSTPAVYNEQFF
TGTGCCAGCAGTTCAACCCCGGCGGTATACAATGAGCAGTTCTTC
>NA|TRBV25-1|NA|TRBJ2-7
CASSERGKQYF
TGTGCCAGCAGCGAAAGGGGCAAACAGTACTTC